Here is one TCR beta chain with its context. Antigen unknown. Time point of the sample: week 35, safety follow-up. Vaccinated patients received 300 ug of mutant IDH1 20-mer peptide per dose, with topical imiquimod. TCRdb keeps only in-frame clones here, not all; method: immunoSEQ multiplex PCR. The table shows about 44,000 clones, with around 86% occurring only once. The germline V and J ends were trimmed by 6 bases and 2 bases, with 13 bases remaining between them. Germline CDR1 LNHDA, CDR2 SQIVND (reference sequence). The CDR3 length is 14 residues. The sample originates from a study of a mutant IDH1 vaccine in newly diagnosed glioma. Study-wide background: Following radiotherapy alone, or alongside temozolomide cycles, vaccination was started after an interval of 4-6 weeks. Held at week 35, visit V12 was the safety follow-up, and visit V13 followed at week 47.

Source: PBMCs, taken from a glioma patient whose treatment included an IDH1 peptide vaccine. The clonotype comes from a woman between 40 and 50 years old with glioma. Some clones in this sample may be carry-over from other donors' samples. The V gene is TRBV19, the J gene TRBJ1-1; D gene uncertain. The CDR3 DNA is TGTGCCAGTAGGCCTTATAGCGCCAACACTGAAGCTTTCTTT. It specifies CASRPYSANTEAFF.